This TCR beta chain was identified during a study of shared clonotypes between healthy human individuals (TCRdb year 2020). Regarding the complete study: Three men and a couple of women, aged 18 to 49 years, made up the cohort. The study deeply sequenced blood TCR repertoires of five healthy adults to estimate repertoire size and the extent of clonotype sharing between individuals. Libraries were prepared and TCR repertoires were sequenced by different laboratories using diverse techniques, in order to increase sequencing depth and limit assay-specific biases. Each donor's leukapheresis produced roughly between roughly 0.9 and 8.9 billion PBMCs.

The donors were healthy, HIV-negative adults who had no recently reported acute infections or vaccinations. Only Caucasian adults living in Nashville, Tennessee, USA were represented among the donors. For unsorted samples, tens of millions of PBMCs were counted, and genomic DNA was extracted using the QIAamp DNA Blood Mini kit. Blood was obtained by leukapheresis, after which PBMCs were separated by Ficoll-Histopaque density gradient centrifugation and cryopreserved in liquid nitrogen vapor phase. The research as a whole found: Because the study included a small number of donors, the genetic and exposure-history diversity represented was limited. Pairwise subsampling led to the expectation that sequencing depth would affect the degree of clonotype sharing among donors. Only blood was sampled, and tissue TCR repertoires likely differ from those in blood.

As to this clone: Its antigen is still unknown. The junction and the germline gene differ at one end; a read error may be behind it.

Using the deep immunoSEQ assay, multiplex PCR amplified TCR CDR3 regions from genomic DNA. Extracted genomic DNA from each cell subset was distributed evenly across all wells of several immunoSEQ 96-well plates, and each plate was treated as a replicate. For unsorted PBMC, around 300 ng genomic DNA, equal to about 30,000 T cell genomes, was loaded into each replicate PCR. Ten immunoSEQ deep assay plates were used to sequence the unsorted PBMC genomic DNA. The purified libraries were quantified using a Qubit 3.0 fluorometer, sized with a Bioanalyzer 2100, and then quantified again using the KAPA Library Quantification kit. Every immunoSEQ 96-well plate was sequenced on a separate single-read 150-cycle Illumina NextSeq 550 flow cell. As for how the authors treated the data: Because the immunoSEQ output included only junctional sequences and no quality scores, the filtering could not be the same as the filtering used for full-length reads. To assign V/J genes and CDR3, sequences were annotated against IMGT germline references using PyIR, a Python wrapper for IgBLAST v1.9. Reads with weak V/J assignments (E-value above 1e-6), missing CDR3, stop codons, out-of-frame junctions, or ambiguous translated residues were removed. V3J clonotypes were defined as sequences sharing an identical inferred V gene, J gene, and CDR3 amino acid sequence. The percentage overlap between two repertoires was calculated by dividing the number of shared unique clonotypes by the size of the smaller repertoire. RTK rarefaction, the Chao1 estimator, and Recon v2.1 estimates of unobserved clonotypes were used to assess repertoire richness. The immuneACCESS repertoire file appears here via TCRdb, limited to in-frame rearrangements. These files lack a portion of the clones; in checked studies, under half of the deficit traces to unresolved V genes, and the cause of the others is not known. The V and J calls and clone size are taken from that table; D and trimming were inferred from the DNA. The sample table records about 460,000 clones; approximately 77% of these occur just once. The top ten constitute about 11% of the sample.

The material sequenced was PBMCs. The sequence derives from a woman in her thirties or forties in good health. Some clones in this sample may be carry-over from other donors' samples.

The bases are TGTGCTAGCAGCTCAAGAAGGGGTCTAGAGACCCAGTACTTC. The resulting protein is CASSSRRGLETQYF. This sequence uses TRBV7-7 and TRBJ2-5; the D gene is possibly TRBD1, with 5 bases matching. From a lookup of the germline V gene (reference sequence), CDR1 and CDR2 are SSHAT and FNYEAQ. Inclusive of the bounding cysteine and phenylalanine, the CDR3 is 14 residues long. Left in the record is the CDR3 DNA by itself, 42 bases read in frame from the first base.